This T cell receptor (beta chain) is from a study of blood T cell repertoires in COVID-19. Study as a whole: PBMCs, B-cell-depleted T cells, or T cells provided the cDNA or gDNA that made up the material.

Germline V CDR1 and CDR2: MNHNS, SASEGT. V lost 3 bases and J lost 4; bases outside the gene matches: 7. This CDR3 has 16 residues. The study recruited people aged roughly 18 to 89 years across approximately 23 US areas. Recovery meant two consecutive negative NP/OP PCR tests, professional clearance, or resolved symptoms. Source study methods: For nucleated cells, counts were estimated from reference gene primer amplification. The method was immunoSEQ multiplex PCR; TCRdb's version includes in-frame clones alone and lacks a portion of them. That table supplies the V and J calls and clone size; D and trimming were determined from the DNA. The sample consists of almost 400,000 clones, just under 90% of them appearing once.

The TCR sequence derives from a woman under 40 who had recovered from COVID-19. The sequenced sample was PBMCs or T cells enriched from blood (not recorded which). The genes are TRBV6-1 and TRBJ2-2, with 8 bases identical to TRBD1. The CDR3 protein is CASSDFGQGATGELFF. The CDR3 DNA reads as TGTGCCAGCAGTGATTTCGGACAGGGCGCCACCGGGGAGCTGTTTTTT.